The T cell receptor (beta chain) under discussion was sequenced for a study of naive and memory T cell subsets. For blood and skin samples, reverse transcription used TCR alpha and beta constant primers. MiXCR, applied by TCRdb to the 5' RACE reads, yields one record per CDR3 protein. This table has about 21,000 distinct CDR3 sequences, roughly 4% appearing once. Adult healthy volunteers gave 2.5 ml peripheral blood for whole-blood RNA. Cells were not sorted; total RNA input targeted about 1 to 1000 ng. Per germline, CDR1 MDHEN and CDR2 SYDVKM. Between the trimmed V and J ends, which lost 5 bases and 2 bases, there was a span of 12 bases. There are 14 residues in the CDR3. This clonotype was recorded at least ten times.

This receptor was obtained from a male donor in good health. The J gene is TRBJ2-5, the V gene TRBV28; D unresolved. The CDR3 region is CASSKRTEQETQYF. In DNA form, the CDR3 reads TGTGCCAGCAGTAAACGGACGGAACAAGAGACCCAGTACTTC.